This T cell receptor (beta chain) was retrieved from a study of CD8+CD57+ T cells in acquired aplastic anemia (dated by TCRdb to 2017 to 2018). For the wider study: A mean of about 3.2 ug of DNA, ranging from about 0.19 to 27.4 ug, was extracted from sorted CD4+ and CD8+ cells. A CD8+CD57+ expansion meant a frequency higher than the mean frequency seen in healthy subjects.

On the study overall, not on this receptor specifically: Around 28 CD8+ CDR3 sequences were found to be shared between patients and controls, but these sequences appeared to be highly expressed in patients and within the immunodominant clones of the patients. Patients and healthy controls showed no significant difference in CD8+ Simpson's diversity (P=0.060).

Patients chosen for sequencing had shown expansion of CD8+CD57+ cells by flow cytometry. Every patient had severe acquired aplastic anemia, diagnosed using the International Study of Aplastic Anemia and Agranulocytosis and Camitta criteria. At the time blood was sampled, none of the patients had received any therapy. The study deep-sequenced TCR repertoires of sorted CD4+ and CD8+ blood T cells from severe aplastic anemia patients and healthy subjects. Patients were enrolled in the USA under clinicaltrials.gov protocols 00001620, 01623167, 00001397, 00071045, 00081523 and 00961064. Ficoll-Paque density gradient centrifugation was used to isolate peripheral blood mononuclear cells. Before DNA was extracted, CD4+ and CD8+ T cells were sorted using either FACS or magnetic beads. Genomic DNA was used as template for profiling of TCR beta VDJ combinations and CDR3 sequences. An Illumina HiSeq 2000 was the platform used for TCR repertoire sequencing. The authors' analysis ran thus. TRBV/TRBJ rearrangement plots, CDR3 size and DJ length profiles, and Simpson's diversity index were used to assess repertoires. Whichever DNA sequence was most abundant in the deep sequencing data was defined as the immunodominant clone. CDR3 amino acid sequences were checked for sharing across subjects and were also compared against the VDJdb database and published repertoires. TCRdb itself trimmed the public reads at Q25 with fastp, ran MiXCR and retained productive beta chains. Here each entry gathers all rows of one CDR3 protein and keeps the most common genes and DNA. These V and J calls derive from TCRdb rather than the authors' analysis. This sample has just over 200,000 distinct CDR3 sequences in its table, and 65% of those were observed once. The ten largest make up about 60% of the sample.

About this clonotype itself: It has no known antigen specificity. No per-base quality is available; no much larger clone lies one base away.

CDR1 and CDR2 are read off the germline V gene (reference sequence) as SEHNR and FQNEAQ. V is cut back by 5 bases and J by 7 bases, with 8 bases in the junction unmatched. The CDR3 numbers 13 residues from cysteine through phenylalanine. Here the CDR3 DNA is all that survives: 39 bases in frame from base 1. The source is a human donor with aplastic anemia. The sequenced sample was sorted CD4+, CD8+, or CD8+CD57+ T cells (not recorded which) from PBMCs. Rearrangement joined TRBV7-9 to TRBJ2-7, with TRBD1 matching 7 junction bases. Here is the DNA: TGTGCCAGCAGCCCTGGGACAGTAAGGGAGCAGTACTTC. Protein translation: CASSPGTVREQYF.